The rows below give T cell receptor beta chains drawn from one sample of a study of OX40 agonist ivuxolimab in advanced cancers. The table came from immunoSEQ multiplex PCR; TCRdb's copy has only in-frame clones and leaves some out. The sample lists 60,000 to 75,000 clones, 87% occurring once. This material consisted of CD4+ or CD8+ T cells sorted from blood, taken in a trial of the OX40 agonist ivuxolimab. The receptor source for this set is an adult with an advanced solid tumor such as melanoma, head and neck, liver or kidney cancer. Both conserved end residues are part of each CDR3. D genes are given only for firm matches. Clone size is shown for a subset of rows, as once, few, many or a class of expanded clone.

size	length	D	J	V	DNA	CDR3
-	11	-	TRBJ2-5	TRBV20-1	TGCAGTGCTAGAGAACGGGAGACCCAGTACTTC	CSARERETQYF
-	15	-	TRBJ1-4	TRBV28	TGTGCCAGCAGTTCGGGGGGTCGAGCTAATGAAAAACTGTTTTTT	CASSSGGRANEKLFF
-	14	-	TRBJ1-2	TRBV6-1	TGTGCCAGCAGTGAAATGTTGCAGACAGGAAAGAACACCTTC	CASSEMLQTGKNTF
-	16	TRBD2	TRBJ2-5	TRBV9	TGTGCCAGCAGCGTGGAAGGACTAGCGGGGGTAGAGACCCAGTACTTC	CASSVEGLAGVETQYF
-	13	-	TRBJ2-1	TRBV9	TGTGCCAGTGGGAGTCCGATTGGGAAGGAGCAGTTCTTC	CASGSPIGKEQFF
-	14	TRBD1	TRBJ2-7	TRBV6-5	TGTGCCAGCAGGGGACAGCGAGAGATGTACGAGCAGTACTTC	CASRGQREMYEQYF
few	14	-	TRBJ1-1	TRBV14	TGTGCCAGCAGCCGACAGGCTCGGAACACTGAAGCTTTCTTT	CASSRQARNTEAFF
-	15	-	TRBJ1-4	TRBV5-6	TGTGCCAGCAGCCTAGGGGGAAGGGGTCGGGAAAAACTGTTTTTT	CASSLGGRGREKLFF
-	14	-	TRBJ1-1	TRBV2	TGTGCCAGCAGTAACGACGGGATGAACACTGAAGCTTTCTTT	CASSNDGMNTEAFF
-	14	-	TRBJ1-1	TRBV19	TGTGCCTCCCTGAGGGCGGGACGCGGCACTGAAGCTTTCTTT	CASLRAGRGTEAFF
-	13	-	TRBJ1-1	TRBV5-5	TGTGCCAGCAGCCCCCGGTGGAACACTGAAGCTTTCTTT	CASSPRWNTEAFF
-	14	TRBD1	TRBJ2-7	TRBV7-8	TGTGCCAGCAGCATACCCAGGGGGTTTTACGAGCAGTACTTC	CASSIPRGFYEQYF
few	14	-	TRBJ2-7	TRBV7-9	TGTGCCAGCAGCTTACAGGGTAGCTCCTACGAGCAGTACTTC	CASSLQGSSYEQYF
-	16	-	TRBJ2-6	TRBV9	TGTGCCAGCAGCGTAGAGAAGCTCTCTGGGGCCAACGTCCTGACTTTC	CASSVEKLSGANVLTF
-	13	-	TRBJ2-7	TRBV27	TGTGCCAGCAGTTACAGTTTAACCGGGCAGCAGTACTTC	CASSYSLTGQQYF
-	13	-	TRBJ1-1	TRBV6-5	TGTGCCAGCAGACCGCTACAGGGCACTGAAGCTTTCTTT	CASRPLQGTEAFF
-	14	-	TRBJ1-4	TRBV5-6	TGTGCCAGCACCACGGCTACTCCGGGTGAAAAACTGTTTTTT	CASTTATPGEKLFF
few	12	-	TRBJ1-3	TRBV9	TGTGCCAGCAGCTCAGACACCTTCACCATATATTTT	CASSSDTFTIYF
-	15	-	TRBJ2-7	TRBV30	TGTGCCTGGAGTAGGGCAGGGATCGTATCCTACGAGCAGTACTTC	CAWSRAGIVSYEQYF
-	13	-	TRBJ1-5	TRBV19	TGTGCCAGTAGTATAGGAGAGTATCAGCCCCAGCATTTT	CASSIGEYQPQHF